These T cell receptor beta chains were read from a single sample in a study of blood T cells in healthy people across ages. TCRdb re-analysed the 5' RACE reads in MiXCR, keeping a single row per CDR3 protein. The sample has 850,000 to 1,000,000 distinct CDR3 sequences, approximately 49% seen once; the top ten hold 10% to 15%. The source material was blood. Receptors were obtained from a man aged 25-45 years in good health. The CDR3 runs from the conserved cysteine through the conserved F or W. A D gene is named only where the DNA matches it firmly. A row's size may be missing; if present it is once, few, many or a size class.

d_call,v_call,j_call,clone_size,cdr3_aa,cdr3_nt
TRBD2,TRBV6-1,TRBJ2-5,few,CASTLAGLETQYF,TGTGCCAGCACTCTAGCGGGGCTGGAGACCCAGTACTTC
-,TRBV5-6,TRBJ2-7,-,CASSLGFRYEQYF,TGTGCCAGCAGCTTGGGTTTCCGGTACGAGCAGTACTTC
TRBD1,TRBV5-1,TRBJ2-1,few,CASSAGTGWANEQFF,TGCGCCAGCAGCGCCGGGACAGGGTGGGCCAATGAGCAGTTCTTC
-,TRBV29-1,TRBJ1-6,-,CSVGHGNSPLHF,TGCAGCGTTGGACACGGTAATTCACCCCTCCACTTT
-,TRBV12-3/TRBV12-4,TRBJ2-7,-,CASSLPSEAYEQYF,TGTGCCAGCAGTTTACCTAGCGAAGCCTACGAGCAGTACTTC
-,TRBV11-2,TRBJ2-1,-,CASSSRTDNEQFF,TGTGCCAGCAGCTCGAGGACAGACAATGAGCAGTTCTTC
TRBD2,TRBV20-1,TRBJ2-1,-,CSARSGTRVTEQFF,TGCAGTGCTAGATCGGGGACTAGGGTTACTGAGCAGTTCTTC
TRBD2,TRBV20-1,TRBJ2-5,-,CSARIGTSQRETQYF,TGCAGTGCTAGAATAGGGACTAGCCAACGGGAGACCCAGTACTTC
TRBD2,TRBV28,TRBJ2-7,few,CASTGGGVYEQYF,TGTGCCAGCACTGGCGGGGGTGTTTACGAGCAGTACTTC
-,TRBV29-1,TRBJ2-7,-,CSVGAGEQYF,TGCAGCGTTGGGGCGGGCGAGCAGTACTTC
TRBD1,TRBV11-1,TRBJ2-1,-,CASSAYTGARSSYNEQFF,TGTGCCAGCAGCGCGTACACAGGGGCGAGGAGCTCCTACAATGAGCAGTTCTTC
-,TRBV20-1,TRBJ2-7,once,CSASDPEEGDEQYF,TGCAGTGCTAGCGACCCAGAAGAAGGGGACGAGCAGTACTTC
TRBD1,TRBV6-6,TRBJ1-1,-,CASSYPWTGGGNTEAFF,TGTGCCAGCAGTTACCCGTGGACAGGTGGGGGGAACACTGAAGCTTTCTTT
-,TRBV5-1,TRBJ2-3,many,CASGAQIGDTQYF,TGCGCCAGCGGCGCACAAATCGGAGATACGCAGTATTTT
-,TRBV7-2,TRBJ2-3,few,CASSPGRAKDTQYF,TGTGCCAGCAGCCCTGGCAGGGCGAAAGATACGCAGTATTTT
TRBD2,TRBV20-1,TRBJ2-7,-,CSARDLHGGDYNEQYF,TGCAGTGCTAGAGATTTGCACGGGGGGGATTACAATGAGCAGTACTTC
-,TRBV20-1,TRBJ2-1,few,CSARDRGSGYRVYNEQFF,TGCAGTGCTAGAGATCGTGGTAGCGGTTACAGAGTCTACAATGAGCAGTTCTTC
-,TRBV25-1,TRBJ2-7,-,CASSEFGQRPYEQYF,TGTGCCAGCAGTGAATTTGGACAGCGACCCTACGAGCAGTACTTC
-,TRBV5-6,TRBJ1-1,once,CASSIPGSNTEAFF,TGTGCCAGCAGCATCCCAGGGTCGAACACTGAAGCTTTCTTT
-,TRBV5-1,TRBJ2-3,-,CASSPGVVSSTDTQYF,TGCGCCAGCAGCCCGGGGGTCGTTTCTAGCACAGATACGCAGTATTTT
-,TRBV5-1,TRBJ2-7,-,CASSVTTNSYEQYF,TGCGCCAGCAGCGTGACTACCAACTCCTACGAGCAGTACTTC
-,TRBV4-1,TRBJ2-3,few,CASAPEGSDTQYF,TGCGCCAGCGCTCCCGAGGGATCAGATACGCAGTATTTT
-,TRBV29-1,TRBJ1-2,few,CSVEFYRGEGYTF,TGCAGCGTTGAATTTTACAGAGGGGAGGGCTACACCTTC
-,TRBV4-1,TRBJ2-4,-,CASSQVSREGKNIQYF,TGCGCCAGCAGCCAAGTCTCCAGGGAAGGCAAAAACATTCAGTACTTC
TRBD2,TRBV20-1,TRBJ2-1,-,CSAPGLAGINNEQFF,TGCAGTGCTCCGGGACTAGCGGGGATTAACAATGAGCAGTTCTTC
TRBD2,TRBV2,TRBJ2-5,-,CASSAGLAGATQYF,TGTGCCAGCAGTGCGGGACTAGCGGGGGCGACCCAGTACTTC
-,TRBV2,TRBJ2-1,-,CASGGALVNEQFF,TGTGCCAGCGGGGGGGCCCTTGTAAATGAGCAGTTTTTC
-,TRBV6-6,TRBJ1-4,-,CASSPGTSIDFGKLFF,TGTGCCAGCAGCCCCGGGACATCTATCGATTTTGGAAAACTGTTTTTT
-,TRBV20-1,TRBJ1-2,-,CSASIGENYGYTF,TGCAGTGCTAGTATAGGGGAGAACTATGGCTACACCTTC
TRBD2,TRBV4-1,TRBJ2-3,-,CASASGGYSTDTQYF,TGCGCCAGCGCCAGCGGGGGTTATAGCACAGATACGCAGTATTTT
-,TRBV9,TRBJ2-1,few,CASGGAWDYDEQFF,TGTGCCAGCGGGGGAGCCTGGGATTACGATGAGCAGTTCTTC
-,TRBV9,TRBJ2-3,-,CASSPLRGAFIDTQYF,TGTGCCAGCAGCCCACTTCGGGGGGCGTTTATAGATACGCAGTATTTT
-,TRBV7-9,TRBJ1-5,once,CASSPIRRVHQPQHF,TGTGCCAGCAGCCCGATCCGGCGGGTGCATCAGCCCCAGCATTTT
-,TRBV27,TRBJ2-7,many,CASSLMAAGSYEQYF,TGTGCCAGCAGTTTAATGGCGGCCGGCTCCTACGAGCAGTACTTC
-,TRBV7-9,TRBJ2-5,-,CASRPDSRSLETQYF,TGTGCCAGCAGACCCGACAGTCGAAGCTTGGAGACCCAGTACTTC
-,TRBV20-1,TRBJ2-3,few,CSASFTPNGTDTQYF,TGCAGTGCTAGCTTTACTCCCAATGGCACAGATACGCAGTATTTT
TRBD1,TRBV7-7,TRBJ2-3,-,CASSSGQGAPDTQYF,TGTGCTAGCAGCTCGGGACAGGGGGCGCCCGATACGCAGTATTTT
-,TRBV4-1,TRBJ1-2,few,CASSQTLEGYGYTF,TGCGCCAGCAGCCAAACGCTGGAGGGCTATGGCTACACCTTC
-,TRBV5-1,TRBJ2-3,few,CASGQGRDRYF,TGCGCCAGCGGACAAGGGCGCGATCGGTATTTT
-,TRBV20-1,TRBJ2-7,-,CSARDMAGSSYEQYF,TGCAGTGCTAGAGATATGGCCGGCTCTTCCTACGAGCAGTACTTC
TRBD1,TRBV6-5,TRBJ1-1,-,CASSPGTGAEAFF,TGTGCCAGCAGTCCCGGGACAGGGGCTGAAGCTTTCTTT
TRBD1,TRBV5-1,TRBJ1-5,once,CASSESPQGHQPQHF,TGCGCCAGCAGCGAGAGTCCACAGGGGCATCAGCCCCAGCATTTT
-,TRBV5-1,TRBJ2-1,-,CASSLGTNPNEQFF,TGCGCCAGCAGCCTGGGGACAAACCCCAATGAGCAGTTCTTC
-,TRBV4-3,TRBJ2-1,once,CASSLDIVVNEQFF,TGCGCCAGCAGCCTAGATATTGTGGTCAATGAGCAGTTCTTC